One sample yielded the 28 T cell receptor beta chains listed below, sequenced in a study of circulating and synovial CD4+ cells in juvenile arthritis. Clones were read by immunoSEQ multiplex PCR, and TCRdb kept only the in-frame ones, dropping some. The sample has fewer than 40,000 clones; 95% to 96% are singletons. Source material: CD4+ T cells from blood. These receptors all come from a human donor with juvenile idiopathic arthritis.

The rearrangement joins TRBV6-1 to TRBJ2-5; 7 nucleotides agree with TRBD1. The J segment lost 2 bases and the V segment lost 4 bases, leaving 4 bases of the junction unmatched. Per germline, CDR1 MNHNS and CDR2 SASEGT. The CDR3 runs 14 residues. CDR3 loop: CASSASTGQETQYF. Written as DNA, the CDR3 is TGTGCCAGCAGTGCCTCGACAGGGCAAGAGACCCAGTACTTC.

The J gene is TRBJ1-5, the V gene TRBV5-4, with D uncertain. The V gene's germline CDR1 is SGHNT and CDR2 YYREEE (reference sequence). The CDR3 extends over 14 amino acids. Trimming stripped 0 bases from V and 4 bases from J, with 8 bases between. CDR3 in amino acids: CASSLARANQPQHF. CDR3 nucleotide sequence: TGTGCCAGCAGCTTGGCGCGGGCGAATCAGCCCCAGCATTTT.

The chain combines TRBV15 with TRBJ2-5; 11 bases are shared with TRBD2. V lost 1 base, J lost 3 bases, and 7 bases stayed unmatched. Per the germline V gene, CDR1 is LNHNV and CDR2 is YYDKDF (reference sequence). This CDR3 has 17 amino acids. CDR3 in DNA: TGTGCCACCAGCAGAGCCTTGGGTAGCGGGGGGGAAGAGACCCAGTACTTC. Protein product: CATSRALGSGGEETQYF.

The chain is built from TRBV30 and TRBJ2-7; tentatively, D is TRBD1 (6 bases). The V and J ends lost 8 bases and 2 bases respectively, with 16 bases between them. The CDR3 is 13 residues long. Germline V lookup: CDR1 GTSNPN, CDR2 SVGIG (reference sequence). CDR3 loop: CAGWTDTPYEQYF. DNA of the CDR3: TGTGCCGGCTGGACAGATACACCCTACGAGCAGTACTTC.

The chain recombines TRBV7-9 with TRBJ1-1; tentative D call: TRBD1 (6 bases). The V and J ends lost 6 bases and 0 bases respectively, with 20 bases between them. The CDR3 runs to 17 residues. Germline-derived CDR1 and CDR2 are SEHNR and FQNEAQ (reference sequence). DNA of the CDR3: TGTGCCAGCAGTCCGGTGGGGGGGCCATTAATGAACACTGAAGCTTTCTTT. Amino acids: CASSPVGGPLMNTEAFF.

V gene TRBV5-1 combines with J gene TRBJ2-2; TRBD2 matches at 9 bases. Germline V gene sequence: CDR1 SGHRS, CDR2 YFSETQ. The CDR3 extends over 16 amino acids. V was pared by 1 base and J by 5 bases, with 6 bases of the junction left unmatched. The CDR3: CASSLSAGGHTGELFF. The CDR3 nucleotides read TGCGCCAGCAGCTTGTCTGCGGGGGGGCATACCGGGGAGCTGTTTTTT.

The chain couples TRBV21-1 to TRBJ1-2; the D call of TRBD1 is as the table states it, not checked on the DNA. TRBV21-1 has pseudogene status. This CDR3 has 19 amino acids. CDR3 in DNA: TGTGCCAGCAGCAAGCGGGACAGGTTAACAATTTTTACCGACTATGGCTACACCTTC. Translated: CASSKRDRLTIFTDYGYTF.

The chain uses TRBV6-6 and TRBJ1-2; 7 positions match TRBD1. This CDR3 spans 13 amino acids. Looked up from germline, CDR1 is MNHNY and CDR2 is SVGAGI (reference sequence). Losses at the gene ends were 4 bases for V and 5 bases for J; bases not matched to a gene: 4. The CDR3 here is CASSSWTGYGYTF. DNA of the CDR3: TGTGCCAGCAGTTCCTGGACAGGTTATGGCTACACCTTC.

DNA for the CDR3: TGCGCCAGCACCTACAGACGTGAAGGCTACAATGAGCAGTTCTTC. Protein: CASTYRREGYNEQFF. V is TRBV5-1 and J is TRBJ2-1; no definite D call. The germline CDR1 and CDR2 sequences are SGHRS and YFSETQ. Trimming removed 6 bases from V and 3 bases from J, with 16 bases in between. CDR3 size: 15 residues.

The rearrangement links TRBV14 to TRBJ1-2; a weak D match, TRBD1 (6 bases). Trimming took 4 bases from V and 8 from J, leaving 14 bases between them. CDR1 SGHDN and CDR2 FVKESK come from the germline V gene. The CDR3 length is 13 residues. The CDR3 reads CASSLGTGGGYTF. The CDR3 DNA sequence: TGTGCCAGCAGCCTAGGGACGGGGGGCGGCTACACCTTC.

This chain's CDR3 is CAIAGQGTTGELFF. For the CDR3, the DNA is TGTGCCATCGCTGGACAGGGGACCACCGGGGAGCTGTTTTTT. The chain joins TRBV19 to TRBJ2-2, with 9 bases fitting TRBD1. Germline V gives CDR1 LNHDA, CDR2 SQIVND (reference sequence). This CDR3 is built from 14 residues. V gave up 10 bases and J gave up 4 bases; unmatched junction bases: 7.

The chain couples TRBV19 to TRBJ1-2, with D tentatively TRBD1 (6 bases). V lost 6 bases and J 0 bases, leaving 14 bases between the germline ends. This CDR3 has 15 amino acids. Germline CDR1 reads LNHDA; CDR2 reads SQIVND (reference sequence). CDR3 DNA: TGTGCCAGTAGAGAGGACCAGGGGTCTAACTATGGCTACACCTTC. Protein product: CASREDQGSNYGYTF. Full variable domain (rest looked up from reference TRBV19 and TRBJ1-2): DGGITQSPKYLFRKEGQNVTLSCEQNLNHDAMYWYRQDPGQGLRLIYYSQIVNDFQKGDIAEGYSVSREKKESFPLTVTSAQKNPTAFYLCASREDQGSNYGYTFGSGTRLTVV.

This sequence joins TRBV6-5 and TRBJ2-7; 8 bases are shared with TRBD2. J lost 3 bases, V lost 5 bases, and 3 bases had no gene match. Germline V gene sequence: CDR1 MNHEY, CDR2 SVGAGI. This CDR3 is built from 13 residues. The CDR3 reads CASSSGRIYEQYF. CDR3 DNA: TGTGCCAGCAGTAGCGGGAGAATCTACGAGCAGTACTTC.

The gene calls are TRBV11-3 and TRBJ1-1; D perhaps matches TRBD1 (6 bases). The CDR3 covers 13 residues. Per germline, CDR1 SGHNT and CDR2 YENEEA. The V and J ends lost 2 bases and 4 bases respectively, with 8 bases between them. The CDR3 spells CASSLKGGTEAFF. Written as DNA, the CDR3 is TGTGCCAGCAGCTTAAAAGGGGGCACTGAAGCTTTCTTT.

The rearrangement joins TRBV5-1 to TRBJ2-1; TRBD2 agrees at 8 bases. The CDR3 consists of 15 residues. Germline values: CDR1 SGHRS, CDR2 YFSETQ. V lost 2 bases and J lost 1; bases outside the gene matches: 2. The CDR3 coding sequence is TGCGCCAGCAGCTTCGGGGGGGAGTCCTACAATGAGCAGTTCTTC. Residues: CASSFGGESYNEQFF.

The rearrangement links TRBV4-1 to TRBJ2-7; 9 nucleotides match TRBD1. CDR3 size: 14 residues. CDR1 is MGHRA and CDR2 is YSYEKL in the germline V gene. V shed 4 bases, J shed 3 bases, and the junction held 4 bases outside the gene matches. This CDR3 reads CASSPSGQGYEQYF. CDR3 nucleotide sequence: TGCGCCAGCAGCCCTTCGGGACAGGGCTACGAGCAGTACTTC.

This chain links TRBV7-9 with TRBJ1-5, with a tentative D call TRBD1 (5 bases). This CDR3 is built from 12 residues. Per germline, CDR1 SEHNR and CDR2 FQNEAQ (reference sequence). V was clipped by 5 bases and J by 4 bases, with 6 bases between them. CDR3 DNA: TGTGCCAGCAGCCAGGGTAATCAGCCCCAGCATTTT. Translating it yields CASSQGNQPQHF.

This sequence joins TRBV19 and TRBJ1-5; D unresolved. The germline V and J ends were trimmed by 5 bases and 3 bases, with 23 bases remaining between them. The CDR3 extends over 18 amino acids. Germline CDR1 is LNHDA and CDR2 is SQIVND (reference sequence). The CDR3 DNA sequence: TGTGCCAGTAGTCCAGGTCACAGAGGAGGTAAAAACAATCAGCCCCAGCATTTT. Encoded protein: CASSPGHRGGKNNQPQHF.

The genes are TRBV7-9 and TRBJ2-3; 11 nucleotides align to TRBD2. Per the germline V gene, CDR1 is SEHNR and CDR2 is FQNEAQ (reference sequence). The CDR3 runs to 17 residues. Trimming took 2 bases from V and 5 from J; bases not matched to a gene: 9. CDR3 protein: CASSLSVAGGPGDTQYF. CDR3 DNA: TGTGCCAGCAGCTTAAGTGTAGCGGGGGGGCCCGGAGATACGCAGTATTTT. The full variable domain, in which reference TRBV7-9 and TRBJ2-3 provide the parts outside the CDR3, is DTGVSQNPRHKITKRGQNVTFRCDPISEHNRLYWYRQTLGQGPEFLTYFQNEAQLEKSRLLSDRFSAERPKGSFSTLEIQRTEQGDSAMYLCASSLSVAGGPGDTQYFGPGTRLTVL.

The chain has TRBV2 and TRBJ2-5; 7 nucleotides agree with TRBD1. Germline V gene data show CDR1 as SNHLY and CDR2 as FYNNEI. This CDR3 has 13 residues. V shed 8 bases and J 5 bases; nucleotides not matched to a gene: 8. The CDR3 sequence: CASQGDLRETQYF. As DNA, the CDR3 is TGTGCCAGCCAGGGGGATCTCCGCGAGACCCAGTACTTC.

There are a few counts of this clone. The chain has TRBV5-6 and TRBJ2-5; TRBD2 agrees at 7 bases. V was pared by 3 bases and J by 4 bases, with 3 bases of the junction left unmatched. The CDR3 has 13 residues. Germline assignment: CDR1 SGHDT and CDR2 YYEEEE. The CDR3 region is CASSWDYGETQYF. The CDR3 DNA reads TGTGCCAGCAGCTGGGACTATGGAGAGACCCAGTACTTC.

This clone was seen just once. This chain links TRBV5-6 with TRBJ2-1, with 9 bases matching TRBD2. The germline V gene encodes CDR1 SGHDT and CDR2 YYEEEE. CDR3 length: 13 residues. V was pared by 0 bases and J by 14 bases, with 6 bases of the junction left unmatched. CDR3 amino acids: CASSLASAGGEFF. CDR3 nucleotides: TGTGCCAGCAGCTTGGCCAGCGCGGGAGGGGAGTTCTTC.

The genes are TRBV11-2 and TRBJ2-7; TRBD1 aligns across 9 bases. Germline CDR1 and CDR2: SGHAT and FQNNGV. This CDR3 has 17 residues. The trim removed 3 bases at V and 2 bases at J, leaving 11 bases unmatched. The CDR3 DNA sequence: TGTGCCAGCAGCTTCAACAGGGGGGGGACAGGGACCTACGAGCAGTACTTC. This gives the protein CASSFNRGGTGTYEQYF.

The J gene is TRBJ2-5, the V gene TRBV4-1; D perhaps matches TRBD2 (5 bases). Deletions cut 1 base from V and 5 bases from J, with 14 bases between. In germline, CDR1 is MGHRA, CDR2 YSYEKL. This CDR3 spans 15 amino acids. For the CDR3, the DNA is TGCGCCAGCAGCCAAGGGGGTCCCGGCGGGGAGACCCAGTACTTC. Residues: CASSQGGPGGETQYF.

This chain connects TRBV19 to TRBJ2-3; 8 bases line up with TRBD1. Germline trimming cut 6 bases from V and 3 bases from J; bases unmatched to any gene: 2. Per the germline V gene, CDR1 is LNHDA and CDR2 is SQIVND (reference sequence). The CDR3 totals 13 residues. CDR3 DNA: TGTGCCAGTAGGGACAGGGTGACAGATACGCAGTATTTT. Amino acid sequence: CASRDRVTDTQYF.

The genes are TRBV6-5 and TRBJ2-3, with D perhaps matching TRBD2 (6 bases). The V gene lost 8 bases and the J gene lost 1 base, with 7 bases spanning the gap. The CDR3 has 12 residues. Germline CDR1 MNHEY, CDR2 SVGAGI. CDR3 amino acids: CASPGGTDTQYF. The CDR3 DNA reads as TGTGCCAGCCCGGGAGGCACAGATACGCAGTATTTT.

Comment on this clone: At one boundary the junction diverges from the germline segment, which might be a read error. The sample holds other DNA sequences that translate to the same CDR3. J is TRBJ1-6 and V is TRBV30; D remains unclear. This CDR3 spans 15 amino acids. Germline CDR1 and CDR2: GTSNPN and SVGIG (reference sequence). CDR3 bases: TGTGCCTGGGCCCTGGAGGGAGGATATAATTCCCCCCTCCACTTT. It translates to CAWALEGGYNSPLHF.

V and J are TRBV5-5 and TRBJ1-3; D is possibly TRBD1 (6 bases). Germline values: CDR1 SGHKS, CDR2 YYEKEE (reference sequence). The CDR3 covers 14 residues. With 5 bases removed from V and 3 bases from J, the gap between germline ends came to 12 bases. CDR3 protein: CASSYTGFGNTIYF. The CDR3 nucleotides are TGTGCCAGCAGTTATACAGGGTTTGGAAACACCATATATTTT.